Described below is a single TCR beta chain sequence and its context. The antigen is not known. This record comes from a study of beta chain features in type 1 diabetes. CDR1 and CDR2 (germline): SQVTM, ANQGSEA. V lost 7 bases and J 1 base, leaving 7 bases between the germline ends. The length of the CDR3 is 12 residues. The entirety of the isolated RNA underwent reverse transcription, so expressed TCRB transcripts were sequenced. The protocol was immunoSEQ multiplex PCR, while the TCRdb copy is restricted to in-frame clones and leaves out a portion. The sample carries under 300,000 clones, around 7.3% recorded once. Approximately 110 mL of blood, on average, came from one heparinised draw per donor. Central memory, naive, regulatory and stem cell-like memory CD4+ cells were sorted by CD45RO/CCR7/CD25/CD127/CD95/CD27. The study's findings and limits: All four CD4+ subsets from Type 1 diabetes patients carried moderately but significantly shorter TCRB CDR3s. Reduced insertions and increased deletions marked VDJ junctions in type 1 diabetes patients.

This sequence was found in a woman under 30 in good health. The specimen sequenced was central memory CD4+ T cells from blood. This rearrangement joins TRBV29-1 to TRBJ2-2; D is possibly TRBD1 (5 bases). CDR3 residues: CSGQKNTGELFF. The CDR3 coding sequence is TGCAGCGGACAGAAGAACACCGGGGAGCTGTTTTTT.